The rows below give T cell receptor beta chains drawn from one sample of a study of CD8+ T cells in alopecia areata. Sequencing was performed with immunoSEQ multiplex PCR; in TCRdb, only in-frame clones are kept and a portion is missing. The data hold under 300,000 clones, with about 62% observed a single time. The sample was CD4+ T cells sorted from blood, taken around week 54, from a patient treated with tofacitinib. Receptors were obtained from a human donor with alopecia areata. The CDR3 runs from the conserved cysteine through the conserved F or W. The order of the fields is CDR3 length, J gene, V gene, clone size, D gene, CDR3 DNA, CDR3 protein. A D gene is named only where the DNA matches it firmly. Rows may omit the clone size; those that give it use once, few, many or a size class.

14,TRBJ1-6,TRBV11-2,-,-,TGTGCCAGCAGCTTAATCGGGGTGAGTTCACCCCTCCACTTT,CASSLIGVSSPLHF
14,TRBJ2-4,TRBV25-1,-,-,TGTGCCAGCAGTGAATTGGGGGGTGAGGACATTCAGTACTTC,CASSELGGEDIQYF
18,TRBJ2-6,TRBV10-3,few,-,TGTGCCATCAGTGAGCCCTGGGATGGGGGCTCTGGGGCCAACGTCCTGACTTTC,CAISEPWDGGSGANVLTF
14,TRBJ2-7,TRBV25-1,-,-,TGTGCCAGCAGTGCTGGGACCCCCGGTGCCGAGCAGTACTTC,CASSAGTPGAEQYF
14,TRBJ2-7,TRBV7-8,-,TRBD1,TGTGCCAGCAGCCCCGGGACAGTCACCTACGAGCAGTACTTC,CASSPGTVTYEQYF
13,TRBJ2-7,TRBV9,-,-,TGTGCCAGCAGCGTGACAGGGAGGGGCGAGCAGTACTTC,CASSVTGRGEQYF
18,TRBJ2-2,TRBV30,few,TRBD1,TGTGCCTGGAGTGTACAACTTCTGGGGACAGGGGGCTCCGGGGAGCTGTTTTTT,CAWSVQLLGTGGSGELFF
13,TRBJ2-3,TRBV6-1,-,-,TGTGCCAGCAGTGCGGACCTCCAGGATACGCAGTATTTT,CASSADLQDTQYF
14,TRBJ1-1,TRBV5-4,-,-,TGTGCCAGCAGCTTGGTAGGCCCGAACACTGAAGCTTTCTTT,CASSLVGPNTEAFF
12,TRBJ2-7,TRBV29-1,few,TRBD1,TGCAGCGGCGGGACAGGGGGCGTCGAGCAGTACTTC,CSGGTGGVEQYF
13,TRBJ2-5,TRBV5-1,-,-,TGCGCCAGCAGTACGGGGGCACAAGAGACCCAGTACTTC,CASSTGAQETQYF
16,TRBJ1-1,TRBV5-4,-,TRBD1,TGTGCCAGCAGCTTGGCCGGACAGGGGCTGAACACTGAAGCTTTCTTT,CASSLAGQGLNTEAFF
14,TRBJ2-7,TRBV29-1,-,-,TGCAGCGTCGAACCTGACGGAAACTCCTACGAGCAGTACTTC,CSVEPDGNSYEQYF
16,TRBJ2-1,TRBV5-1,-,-,TGCGCCAGCAGCTTGGGCGTCAGCAGCTCCTACAATGAGCAGTTCTTC,CASSLGVSSSYNEQFF
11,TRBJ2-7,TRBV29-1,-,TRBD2,TGCAGCGTTGTACTAGCGGGGAAACAGTACTTC,CSVVLAGKQYF
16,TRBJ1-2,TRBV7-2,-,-,TGTGCCAGCAGCTCCAATATCCCCAGGCTCCCGGGTGGCTACACCTTC,CASSSNIPRLPGGYTF
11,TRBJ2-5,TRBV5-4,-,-,TGTGCCAGCAGCGCTCAAGAGACCCAGTACTTC,CASSAQETQYF
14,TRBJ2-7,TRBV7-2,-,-,TGTGCCAGCAGCTTAGAGTTACACCTCTACGAGCAGTACTTC,CASSLELHLYEQYF
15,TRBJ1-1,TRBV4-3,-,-,TGCGCCAGCAGCCAAGATGTGGAGGGTTCCACTGAAGCTTTCTTT,CASSQDVEGSTEAFF
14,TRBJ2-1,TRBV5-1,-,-,TGCGCCAGCAAGACCTCTGGAGTCTACAATGAGCAGTTCTTC,CASKTSGVYNEQFF
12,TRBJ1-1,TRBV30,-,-,TGTGCCTGGAGTGGCCGGGGACTCGGAGCTTTCTTT,CAWSGRGLGAFF
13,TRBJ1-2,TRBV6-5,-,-,TGTGCCAGCAGTTACCCAGGGGCTAGGGGCTACACCTTC,CASSYPGARGYTF
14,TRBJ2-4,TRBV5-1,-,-,TGCGCCAGCAGCTTCGAGGGCGCGGGTAACATTCAGTACTTC,CASSFEGAGNIQYF
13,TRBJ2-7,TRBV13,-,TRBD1,TGTGCCAGCAGCGTGGGACAGGGCCACGAGCAGTACTTC,CASSVGQGHEQYF
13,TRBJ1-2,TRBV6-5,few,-,TGTGCCAGCAGTGACTGGGGTGAAGGCGGCTACACCTTC,CASSDWGEGGYTF
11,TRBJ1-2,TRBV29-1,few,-,TGCAGCGTTGACGCAGGCTATGGCTACACCTTC,CSVDAGYGYTF
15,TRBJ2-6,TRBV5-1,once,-,TGCGCCAGCAGCTTTACTAGTTCTGGGGCCAACGTCCTGACTTTC,CASSFTSSGANVLTF
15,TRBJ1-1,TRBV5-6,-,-,TGTGCCAGCAGCGCCCCCCTCTTCGTTGGCACTGAAGCTTTCTTT,CASSAPLFVGTEAFF
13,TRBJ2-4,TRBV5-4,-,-,TGTGCCAGCAGTCAGGGACTTTCCAACATTCAGTACTTC,CASSQGLSNIQYF
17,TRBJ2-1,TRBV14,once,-,TGTGCCAGCAGCCAAGATCTGAGGGTCTACTCCTACAATGAGCAGTTCTTC,CASSQDLRVYSYNEQFF
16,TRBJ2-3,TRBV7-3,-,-,TGTGCCAGCCTTCCAGTGACAGTAGGGCAAGGGGATACGCAGTATTTT,CASLPVTVGQGDTQYF
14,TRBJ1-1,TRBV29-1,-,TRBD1,TGCAGCGTTGCCAAAGGGACAGGTTGGACTGAAGCTTTCTTT,CSVAKGTGWTEAFF
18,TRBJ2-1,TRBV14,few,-,TGTGCCAGCAGGCCCGCCCGGGCGGTGGATAGCTCCTACAATGAGCAGTTCTTC,CASRPARAVDSSYNEQFF
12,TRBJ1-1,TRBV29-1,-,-,TGCAGCGCCGTAGGAGGGAACACTGAAGCTTTCTTT,CSAVGGNTEAFF
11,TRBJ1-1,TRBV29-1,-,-,TGCAGCGTTGAGCTGAACACTGAAGCTTTCTTT,CSVELNTEAFF
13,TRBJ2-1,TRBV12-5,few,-,TGTGCTAGTGGTTTGGACCCTCGCAATGAGCAGTTCTTC,CASGLDPRNEQFF
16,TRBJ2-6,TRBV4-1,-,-,TGCGCCAGCAGCCAACCGGGACCTTCTGGGGCCAACGTCCTGACTTTC,CASSQPGPSGANVLTF
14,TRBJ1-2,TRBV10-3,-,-,TGTGCCATCAGTGAGCCCGGGCCGTCCTATGGCTACACCTTC,CAISEPGPSYGYTF
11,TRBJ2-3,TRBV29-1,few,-,TGCAGCGTTGGGCCGCGAGATACGCAGTATTTT,CSVGPRDTQYF
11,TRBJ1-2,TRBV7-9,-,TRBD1,TGTGCCAGCAGCAGGACAGGGTCCTCCACCTTC,CASSRTGSSTF